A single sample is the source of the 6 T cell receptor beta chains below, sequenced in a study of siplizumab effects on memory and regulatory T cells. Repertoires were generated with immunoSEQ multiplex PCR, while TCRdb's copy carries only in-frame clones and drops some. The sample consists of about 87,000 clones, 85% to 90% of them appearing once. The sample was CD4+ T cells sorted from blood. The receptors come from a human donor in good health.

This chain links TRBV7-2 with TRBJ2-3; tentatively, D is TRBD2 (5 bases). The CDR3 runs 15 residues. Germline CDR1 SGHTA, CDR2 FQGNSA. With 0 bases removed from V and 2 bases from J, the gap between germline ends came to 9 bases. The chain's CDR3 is CASSLAREPTDTQYF. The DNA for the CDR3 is TGTGCCAGCAGCTTAGCCCGGGAACCCACAGATACGCAGTATTTT.

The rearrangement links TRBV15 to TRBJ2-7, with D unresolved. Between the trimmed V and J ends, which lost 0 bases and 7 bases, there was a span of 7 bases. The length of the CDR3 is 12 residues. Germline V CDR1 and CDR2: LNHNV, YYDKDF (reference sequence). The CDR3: CATSREGWEQYF. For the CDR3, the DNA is TGTGCCACCAGCAGAGAGGGTTGGGAGCAGTACTTC.

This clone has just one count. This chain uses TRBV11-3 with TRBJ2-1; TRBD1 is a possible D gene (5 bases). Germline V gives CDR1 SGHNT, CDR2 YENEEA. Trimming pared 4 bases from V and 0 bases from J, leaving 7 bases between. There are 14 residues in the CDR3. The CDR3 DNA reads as TGTGCCAGCAGCTCGGACACCTCCTACAATGAGCAGTTCTTC. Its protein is CASSSDTSYNEQFF.

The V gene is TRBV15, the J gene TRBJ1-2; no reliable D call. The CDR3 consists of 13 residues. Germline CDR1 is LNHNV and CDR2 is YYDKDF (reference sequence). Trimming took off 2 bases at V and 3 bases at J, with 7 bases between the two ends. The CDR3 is CATSRSRDYGYTF. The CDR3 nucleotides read TGTGCCACCAGCAGATCCCGAGACTATGGCTACACCTTC.

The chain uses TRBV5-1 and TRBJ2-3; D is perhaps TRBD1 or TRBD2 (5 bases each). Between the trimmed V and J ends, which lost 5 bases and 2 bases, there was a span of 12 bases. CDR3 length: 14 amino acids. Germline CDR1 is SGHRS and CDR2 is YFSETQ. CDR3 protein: CASSPGALTDTQYF. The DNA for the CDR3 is TGCGCCAGCAGTCCCGGGGCCCTCACAGATACGCAGTATTTT. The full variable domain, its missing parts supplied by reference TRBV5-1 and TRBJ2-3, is KAGVTQTPRYLIKTRGQQVTLSCSPISGHRSVSWYQQTPGQGLQFLFEYFSETQRNKGNFPGRFSGRQFSNSRSEMNVSTLELGDSALYLCASSPGALTDTQYFGPGTRLTVL.

The CDR3 DNA sequence: TGCGCCAGCAGCTTGACCAACAGGGTCGTTTCTGAAGCTTTCTTT. It codes for CASSLTNRVVSEAFF. The V call is TRBV5-1, the J call TRBJ1-1; tentatively, D is TRBD1 (6 bases). Germline V CDR1 and CDR2: SGHRS, YFSETQ. CDR3 length equals 15 residues. The germline V and J ends were trimmed by 1 base and 6 bases, with 16 bases remaining between them.